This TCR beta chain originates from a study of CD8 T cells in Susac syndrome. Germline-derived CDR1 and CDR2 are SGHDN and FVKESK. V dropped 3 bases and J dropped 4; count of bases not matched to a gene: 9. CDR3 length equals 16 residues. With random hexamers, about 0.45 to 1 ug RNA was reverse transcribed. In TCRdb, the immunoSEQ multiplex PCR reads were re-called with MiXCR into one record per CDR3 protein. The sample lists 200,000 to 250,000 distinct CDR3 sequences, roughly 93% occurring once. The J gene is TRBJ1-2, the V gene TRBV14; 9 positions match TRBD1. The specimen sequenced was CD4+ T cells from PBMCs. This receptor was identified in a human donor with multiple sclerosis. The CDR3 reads CASSQGQGLLSYGYTF. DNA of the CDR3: TGTGCCAGCAGCCAGGGACAGGGTCTTCTCTCCTATGGCTACACCTTC.